The 27 T cell receptor beta chains reported below all come from one sample, sequenced in a study of cytomegalovirus exposure and HLA in healthy donors. Researchers ran the PCR with 60 Vbeta and 13 Jbeta primers. Sequenced by immunoSEQ multiplex PCR; TCRdb stores in-frame clones only, minus some. This sample yields under 200,000 clones, of which about 77% are seen a single time; 7% to 9% belongs to the top ten. The sequencing sample was made of PBMCs. The source is a male donor in good health and CMV-seropositive.

This clone appeared a few times. This chain joins TRBV4-2 and TRBJ2-2, with 9 bases aligning to TRBD2. Germline V gene data show CDR1 as LGHNA and CDR2 as YNFKEQ. The junction had 4 bases not matched to a gene; V was cut back by 4 bases and J by 4 bases. The CDR3 spans 15 residues. The CDR3 DNA reads TGTGCCAGCAGCCCAATAGCGGGAGTCACCGGGGAGCTGTTTTTT. It yields the protein CASSPIAGVTGELFF.

The chain is built from TRBV7-2 and TRBJ1-5; TRBD1 is a possible D gene (6 bases). The germline gives CDR1 SGHTA, CDR2 FQGNSA. Trimming took 3 bases from V and 1 from J, leaving 13 bases between them. This CDR3 is built from 16 residues. Here the CDR3 DNA reads TGTGCCAGCAGCTTGATGGCGGGGGCGAGCAATCAGCCCCAGCATTTT. Protein sequence: CASSLMAGASNQPQHF.

The rearrangement uses TRBV6-5 and TRBJ2-5; 10 bases are shared with TRBD1. CDR3 length: 15 amino acids. Germline trimming cut 0 bases from V and 4 bases from J; bases unmatched to any gene: 2. Germline V gene data show CDR1 as MNHEY and CDR2 as SVGAGI. The CDR3 protein is CASSYSDRGLETQYF. In DNA form, the CDR3 reads TGTGCCAGCAGTTACTCCGACAGGGGGCTAGAGACCCAGTACTTC.

J is TRBJ1-5 and V is TRBV6-5; tentatively, D is TRBD1 (5 bases). The germline V gene encodes CDR1 MNHEY and CDR2 SVGAGI. The CDR3 loop spans 14 amino acids. V dropped 5 bases and J dropped 6 bases, with 14 bases sitting between them. CDR3: CASSPRGVGQPQHF. The CDR3 region has the DNA TGTGCCAGCAGTCCCCGGGGGGTGGGTCAGCCCCAGCATTTT.

The CDR3, as DNA: TGTGCCAGCTCCCAGGGGGCTATTGAAGCTTTCTTT. This encodes CASSQGAIEAFF. The J gene is TRBJ1-1, the V gene TRBV18, with 8 bases identical to TRBD1. The length of the CDR3 is 12 residues. CDR1 is KGHSH and CDR2 is LQKENI in the germline V gene. V trimming: 6 bases; J trimming: 7 bases; junction bases outside the gene matches: 4.

This clone appeared once. J is TRBJ2-3 and V is TRBV7-8; maybe TRBD2 (5 bases). CDR3 length equals 14 residues. Trimming stripped 5 bases from V and 7 bases from J, with 16 bases between. The germline V gene encodes CDR1 SGHVS and CDR2 FQNEAQ. The CDR3 sequence is CASSPEGLRHTQYF. Written as DNA, the CDR3 is TGTGCCAGCAGCCCAGAGGGCTTGCGCCATACGCAGTATTTT.

The chain combines TRBV4-1 with TRBJ2-2; perhaps TRBD1 as D (6 bases). Between the trimmed V and J ends, which lost 4 bases and 1 base, there was a span of 7 bases. CDR1 and CDR2 (germline): MGHRA, YSYEKL. The CDR3 runs 14 residues. CDR3 sequence: CASSRDMNTGELFF. The CDR3, as DNA: TGCGCCAGCAGCCGGGACATGAACACCGGGGAGCTGTTTTTT.

V is TRBV5-8 and J is TRBJ2-7; D gene ambiguous. The CDR3 loop spans 11 amino acids. CDR1 is SGHTS, CDR2 YDEGEE, per germline. V shed 6 bases and J shed 4 bases, with 8 bases lying between them. The CDR3 bases are TGTGCCAGCAAGTGGAGTTACGAGCAGTACTTC. As protein: CASKWSYEQYF.

The chain has TRBV10-2 and TRBJ1-1; D is ambiguous. V lost 3 bases, J lost 2 bases, and 19 bases lay in between. The CDR3 is 17 residues long. Germline CDR1 is WSHSY and CDR2 is SAAADI. The DNA for the CDR3 is TGCGCCAGCAGTGACGAGGGTGGGTTCTTCCGAAACACTGAAGCTTTCTTT. This encodes CASSDEGGFFRNTEAFF.

The chain employs TRBV4-3 and TRBJ1-3; the match to TRBD1 covers 8 bases. CDR3 length: 17 residues. The V segment lost 2 bases and the J segment 0 bases; nucleotides outside the gene matches: 6. Germline CDR1 and CDR2: LGHNA and YSLEER. The CDR3 coding sequence is TGCGCCAGCAGCCAATTCGGACAGGGAGACTCTGGAAACACCATATATTTT. Its protein product is CASSQFGQGDSGNTIYF.

This sequence joins TRBV2 and TRBJ2-3; no clear D gene. This CDR3 is built from 13 residues. Trimming removed 11 bases at V and 0 bases at J, with 12 bases between. Germline CDR1 reads SNHLY; CDR2 reads FYNNEI. The CDR3 DNA reads TGTGCCTGCAAAGGAGTCAGCACAGATACGCAGTATTTT. Protein sequence: CACKGVSTDTQYF.

This clone was counted only a few times. Other nucleotide sequences from this sample produce the same CDR3. The chain couples TRBV6-5 to TRBJ1-1; D is undetermined. V lost 0 bases, J lost 2 bases, and 7 bases lay in between. There are 14 residues in the CDR3. In germline, CDR1 is MNHEY, CDR2 SVGAGI. CDR3: CASSYSPGNTEAFF. CDR3 bases: TGTGCCAGCAGTTACTCACCGGGTAACACTGAAGCTTTCTTT.

The chain recombines TRBV6-1 with TRBJ2-1; 9 positions match TRBD2. CDR1 is MNHNS, CDR2 SASEGT, per germline. CDR3 length equals 14 residues. J was trimmed by 9 bases and V by 5 bases; bases with no gene match: 8. CDR3 loop: CASSLAGASREQFF. The CDR3 DNA reads as TGTGCCAGCAGTTTAGCGGGGGCCTCTCGTGAGCAGTTCTTC.

CDR3 amino acids: CATSIGGSNYGYTF. The CDR3 DNA sequence: TGTGCCACCTCGATTGGGGGCTCGAATTATGGCTACACCTTC. V gene TRBV6-1 combines with J gene TRBJ1-2, with TRBD1 as a possible D gene (6 bases). Between the trimmed V and J ends, which lost 10 bases and 5 bases, there was a span of 20 bases. CDR1 and CDR2 from the germline V gene are MNHNS and SASEGT. This CDR3 comprises 14 residues.

Only a few counts were recorded for this clone. The chain joins TRBV29-1 to TRBJ1-1; 9 positions agree with TRBD1. This CDR3 is 13 amino acids long. The germline gives CDR1 SQVTM, CDR2 ANQGSEA. Trimming removed 6 bases from V and 4 bases from J; junction bases left unmatched: 6. The CDR3 protein is CSVQTGGGTEAFF. CDR3 nucleotides: TGCAGCGTCCAAACAGGGGGCGGCACTGAAGCTTTCTTT.

The gene calls are TRBV7-2 and TRBJ1-2, with TRBD1 as a possible D gene (6 bases). The ends were cut back, 2 bases at V and 7 bases at J, with 11 bases in the middle. Germline CDR1 and CDR2: SGHTA and FQGNSA. CDR3 length: 13 residues. The CDR3 nucleotides read TGTGCCAGCAGCTTATTCGGGGGGCCTGGCTACACCTTC. It codes for CASSLFGGPGYTF.

This clone has a single count. The genes are TRBV6-1 and TRBJ1-2, with a weak D call TRBD1 (6 bases). The CDR3 consists of 16 residues. Germline CDR1 MNHNS, CDR2 SASEGT. Trimming removed 6 bases from V and 2 bases from J, with 19 bases in between. The CDR3 DNA sequence: TGTGCCAGCAGAGAAACCTTCGACAGGCTCAACTATGGCTACACCTTC. This gives the protein CASRETFDRLNYGYTF.

The chain has TRBV6-4 and TRBJ1-4; D is perhaps TRBD1 (6 bases). Germline V lookup: CDR1 MRHNA, CDR2 SNTAGT. The CDR3 runs to 12 residues. V was pared by 8 bases and J by 11 bases, with 15 bases between. The CDR3 loop reads CASRRQEPKLFF. The DNA of the CDR3 is TGTGCCAGCCGCAGACAGGAGCCTAAACTGTTTTTT.

The chain combines TRBV6-6 with TRBJ2-1; maybe TRBD1 (6 bases). Trimming left V 4 bases short and J 9 bases short, with 10 bases between. The germline gives CDR1 MNHNY, CDR2 SVGAGI (reference sequence). The CDR3 runs to 12 residues. The DNA of the CDR3 is TGTGCCAGCAGTTTAGCAGGGGTTGAGCAGTTCTTC. Amino acids: CASSLAGVEQFF.

Only a few counts were recorded for this clone. CDR3 DNA: TGCGCCAGCAGCCCTAGACAGGGGGCCAACTATGGCTACACCTTC. Its translation: CASSPRQGANYGYTF. The chain couples TRBV4-3 to TRBJ1-2; 10 bases match TRBD1. The germline V gene encodes CDR1 LGHNA and CDR2 YSLEER. This CDR3 contains 15 residues. V lost 4 bases and J lost 2; bases outside the gene matches: 4.

The chain employs TRBV9 and TRBJ2-3, with TRBD2 as a possible D gene (5 bases). The CDR3 spans 19 residues. Germline CDR1 and CDR2: SGDLS and YYNGEE. With 6 bases removed from V and 0 bases from J, the gap between germline ends came to 26 bases. CDR3 protein: CASITQRRVLVTSTDTQYF. The CDR3, as DNA: TGTGCCAGCATCACGCAACGTAGAGTACTAGTAACTAGCACAGATACGCAGTATTTT.

The rearrangement joins TRBV4-2 to TRBJ2-5; the D gene is possibly TRBD2 (7 bases). Trimming took off 4 bases at V and 5 bases at J, with 23 bases between the two ends. From germline, CDR1 is LGHNA and CDR2 YNFKEQ. This CDR3 has 17 amino acids. The CDR3 DNA reads as TGTGCCAGCAGCCCCCTTGAGGCGGGGGCCGGAGGGGAGACCCAGTACTTC. Encoded protein: CASSPLEAGAGGETQYF.

The chain combines TRBV19 with TRBJ1-2; 7 nucleotides align to TRBD1. With 0 bases clipped from V and 14 bases from J, the junction kept 15 bases outside the gene matches. CDR1 and CDR2 from the germline V gene are LNHDA and SQIVND (reference sequence). CDR3 length: 15 amino acids. CDR3 loop: CASSIDLTGLGPLTF. CDR3 DNA sequence: TGTGCCAGTAGTATAGATCTGACAGGGCTGGGCCCCTTAACCTTC. The complete variable domain, with remaining parts taken from reference TRBV19 and TRBJ1-2, reads DGGITQSPKYLFRKEGQNVTLSCEQNLNHDAMYWYRQDPGQGLRLIYYSQIVNDFQKGDIAEGYSVSREKKESFPLTVTSAQKNPTAFYLCASSIDLTGLGPLTFGSGTRLTVV.

The V call is TRBV2, the J call TRBJ1-5; D perhaps matches TRBD1 (6 bases). Deletions cut 7 bases from V and 5 bases from J, with 12 bases between. This CDR3 is 13 amino acids long. In germline, CDR1 is SNHLY, CDR2 FYNNEI. The CDR3 nucleotides read TGTGCCAGCAACGGGGGGCTGGATCAGCCCCAGCATTTT. This codes for CASNGGLDQPQHF.

V gene TRBV7-8 combines with J gene TRBJ2-7, with 8 nucleotides matching TRBD2. This CDR3 has 15 amino acids. Germline trimming cut 5 bases from V and 0 bases from J; bases unmatched to any gene: 6. The germline gives CDR1 SGHVS, CDR2 FQNEAQ. CDR3 protein: CASSQPGLGSYEQYF. The CDR3 nucleotides are TGTGCCAGCAGCCAGCCGGGACTAGGCTCCTACGAGCAGTACTTC.

V is TRBV7-2 and J is TRBJ1-1; no clear D. This CDR3 comprises 11 residues. Germline values: CDR1 SGHTA, CDR2 FQGNSA. Trimming shortened V by 5 bases and J by 4 bases, and 5 bases separated the two germline ends. CDR3 bases: TGTGCCAGCAGCGGCGGCACTGAAGCTTTCTTT. The encoded protein is CASSGGTEAFF.

The rearrangement links TRBV2 to TRBJ1-6; 7 bases are a match to TRBD1. Germline V gene data show CDR1 as SNHLY and CDR2 as FYNNEI. The CDR3 is 15 amino acids. V dropped 3 bases and J dropped 9; count of bases not matched to a gene: 8. This chain's CDR3 is CASSDEGAPGSPLHF. DNA for the CDR3: TGTGCCAGCAGTGACGAGGGGGCCCCGGGTTCACCCCTCCACTTT. The whole variable domain, filled in from reference TRBV2 and TRBJ1-6, reads EPEVTQTPSHQVTQMGQEVILRCVPISNHLYFYWYRQILGQKVEFLVSFYNNEISEKSEIFDDQFSVERPDGSNFTLKIRSTKLEDSAMYFCASSDEGAPGSPLHFGNGTRLTVT.